This T cell receptor beta chain emerged from a study of OX40 agonist ivuxolimab in advanced cancers. Study information: Patients were treated with intravenous ivuxolimab, dosed at 0.01 to 10 mg/kg and infused every 2 weeks. Study-wide results and limits: Some nonresponders additionally presented with little normalized T-cell clonal expansion.

Excluded were patients having autoimmune disease history or systemic immunosuppression. In the case of this clone: Its antigen is unknown.

Trimming shortened V by 3 bases and J by 0 bases, and 9 bases separated the two germline ends. Germline assignment: CDR1 LNHDA and CDR2 SQIVND (reference sequence). CDR3 length: 15 amino acids. TCRdb's table, derived via immunoSEQ multiplex PCR, lists solely in-frame clones and lacks some. This sample has about 58,000 clones; about 85% occur once, and the top ten carry 1.2%. V usage is TRBV19 and J usage is TRBJ2-1, with D hard to call. This material consisted of CD4+ or CD8+ T cells sorted from blood, taken in a trial of the OX40 agonist ivuxolimab. This receptor was identified in an adult with an advanced solid tumor such as melanoma, head and neck, liver or kidney cancer. The CDR3 reads CASSMSSDSYNEQFF. The CDR3 DNA sequence: TGTGCCAGTAGTATGAGCTCTGACTCCTACAATGAGCAGTTCTTC. The full variable domain, completed using reference TRBV19 and TRBJ2-1, is DGGITQSPKYLFRKEGQNVTLSCEQNLNHDAMYWYRQDPGQGLRLIYYSQIVNDFQKGDIAEGYSVSREKKESFPLTVTSAQKNPTAFYLCASSMSSDSYNEQFFGPGTRLTVL.